This T cell receptor beta chain was sequenced for a study of blood T cell repertoires in COVID-19. Study-level background: PBMCs, B-cell-depleted T cells, or T cells were the source of the cDNA or gDNA that made up the material.

Recruitment covered about two dozen US areas and drew participants whose ages spanned about 18 to 100 years. Germline V gene sequence: CDR1 SGHVS, CDR2 FQNEAQ. The CDR3 totals 21 residues. Trimming pared 1 base from V and 10 bases from J, leaving 37 bases between. In the authors' workflow: How many nucleated cells were present was estimated from reference gene primer amplification. Using immunoSEQ multiplex PCR, the repertoire was profiled, and TCRdb retains in-frame clones only, with some absent. V, J and clone size reflect that table, while D and trimming were determined from the DNA. The sample consists of more than 200,000 clones, about 93% of them appearing once.

The chain is built from TRBV7-8 and TRBJ1-2, with D perhaps TRBD1 (5 bases). The sample taken for sequencing was PBMCs or T cells enriched from blood (not recorded which). The sequence was obtained from a woman aged 18-29 years who had recovered from COVID-19. CDR3 DNA sequence: TGTGCCAGCAGCTTAGTCTTTATTAACCGGGCCCCCGACCCCTGGACATATCCCTACACCTTC. Protein sequence: CASSLVFINRAPDPWTYPYTF.